This T cell receptor beta chain was recorded in a study of blood T cell repertoires in COVID-19. Across the whole study: T cells, B-cell-depleted T cells, or PBMCs provided the cDNA or gDNA that served as material.

As handled by the study authors: Nucleated cell number was recorded as an estimate derived from reference gene primer amplification. Using immunoSEQ multiplex PCR, the repertoire was profiled, and TCRdb retains in-frame clones only, with some absent. That table gives V, J and clone size, and the DNA gave D and trimming. The table includes 150,000 to 200,000 clones, around 88% detected once. The sequence was obtained from a woman aged 30 to 39 with acute or convalescent COVID-19. Sequencing was performed on peripheral blood.

The CDR3 nucleotides are TGTGCCAGCAGGGATGACGGGGACACTGAAGCTTTCTTT. Translation gives CASRDDGDTEAFF. The chain couples TRBV2 to TRBJ1-1; D gene unclear. CDR3 length equals 13 residues. V shed 6 bases and J shed 3 bases, with 11 bases lying between them. From germline, CDR1 is SNHLY and CDR2 FYNNEI.